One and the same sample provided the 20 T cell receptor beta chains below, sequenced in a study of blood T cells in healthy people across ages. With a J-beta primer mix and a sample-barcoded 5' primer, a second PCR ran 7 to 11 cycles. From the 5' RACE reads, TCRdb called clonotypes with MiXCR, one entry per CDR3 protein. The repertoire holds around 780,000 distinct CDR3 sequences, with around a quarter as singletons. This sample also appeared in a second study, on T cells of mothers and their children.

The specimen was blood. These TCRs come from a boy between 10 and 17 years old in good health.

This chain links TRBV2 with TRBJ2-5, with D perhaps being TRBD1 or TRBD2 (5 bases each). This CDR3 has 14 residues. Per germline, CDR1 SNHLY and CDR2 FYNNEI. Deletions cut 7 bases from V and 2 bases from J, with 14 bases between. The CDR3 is CASTIRDGQETQYF. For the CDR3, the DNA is TGTGCCAGCACCATTCGGGACGGGCAAGAGACCCAGTACTTC.

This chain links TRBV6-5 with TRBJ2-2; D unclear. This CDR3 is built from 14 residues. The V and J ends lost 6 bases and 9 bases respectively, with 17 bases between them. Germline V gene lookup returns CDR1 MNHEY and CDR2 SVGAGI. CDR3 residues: CASSPITKIRELFF. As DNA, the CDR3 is TGTGCCAGCAGCCCTATAACAAAAATCAGGGAGCTGTTTTTT.

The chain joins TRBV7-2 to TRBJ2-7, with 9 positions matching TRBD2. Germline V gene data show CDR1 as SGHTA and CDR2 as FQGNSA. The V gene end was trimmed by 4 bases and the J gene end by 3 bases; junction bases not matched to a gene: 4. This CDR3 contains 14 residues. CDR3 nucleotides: TGTGCCAGCAGCTCTTCAGCGGGGGGCTACGAGCAGTACTTC. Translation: CASSSSAGGYEQYF.

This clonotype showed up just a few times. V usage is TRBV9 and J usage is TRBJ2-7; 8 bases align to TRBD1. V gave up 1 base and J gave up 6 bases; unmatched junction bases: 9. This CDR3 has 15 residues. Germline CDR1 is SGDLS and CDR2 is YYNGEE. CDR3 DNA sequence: TGTGCCAGCAGCGTAACCGGGACAGGTTCATCCGAGCAGTACTTC. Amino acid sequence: CASSVTGTGSSEQYF.

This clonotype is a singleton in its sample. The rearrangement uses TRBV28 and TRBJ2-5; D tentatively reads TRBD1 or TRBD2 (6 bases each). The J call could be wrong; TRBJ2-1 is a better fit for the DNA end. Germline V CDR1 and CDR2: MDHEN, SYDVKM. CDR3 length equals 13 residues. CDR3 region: CASTWRGNNEQFF. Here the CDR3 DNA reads TGTGCCAGCACCTGGAGGGGGAACAATGAGCAGTTCTTC.

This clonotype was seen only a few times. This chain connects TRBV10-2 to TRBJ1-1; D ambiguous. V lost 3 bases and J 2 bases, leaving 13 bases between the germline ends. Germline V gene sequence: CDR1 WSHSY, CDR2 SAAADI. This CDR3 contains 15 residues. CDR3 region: CASSDDSQLNTEAFF. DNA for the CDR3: TGCGCCAGCAGTGATGACTCTCAACTTAACACTGAAGCTTTCTTT.

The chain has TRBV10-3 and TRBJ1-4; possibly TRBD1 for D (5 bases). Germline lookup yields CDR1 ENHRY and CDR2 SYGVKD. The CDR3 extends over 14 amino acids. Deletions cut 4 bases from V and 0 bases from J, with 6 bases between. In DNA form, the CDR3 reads TGTGCCATCAGTGTGACAGCAACTAATGAAAAACTGTTTTTT. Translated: CAISVTATNEKLFF.

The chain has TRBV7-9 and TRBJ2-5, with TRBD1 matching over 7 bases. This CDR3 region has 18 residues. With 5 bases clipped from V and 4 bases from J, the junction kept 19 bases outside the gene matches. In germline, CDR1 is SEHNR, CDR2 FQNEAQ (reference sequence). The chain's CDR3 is CASSPRPRDREGLETQYF. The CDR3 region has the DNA TGTGCCAGCAGCCCCCGACCCCGAGACAGGGAAGGGTTAGAGACCCAGTACTTC. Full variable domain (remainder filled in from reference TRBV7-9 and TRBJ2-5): DTGVSQNPRHKITKRGQNVTFRCDPISEHNRLYWYRQTLGQGPEFLTYFQNEAQLEKSRLLSDRFSAERPKGSFSTLEIQRTEQGDSAMYLCASSPRPRDREGLETQYFGPGTRLLVL.

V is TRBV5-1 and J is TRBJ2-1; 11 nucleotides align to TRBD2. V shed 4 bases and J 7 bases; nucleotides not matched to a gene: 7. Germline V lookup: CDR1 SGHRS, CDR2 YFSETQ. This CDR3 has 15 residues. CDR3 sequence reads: CASSLAGGGQNEQFF. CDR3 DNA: TGCGCCAGCAGCCTAGCGGGGGGCGGCCAAAATGAGCAGTTCTTC.

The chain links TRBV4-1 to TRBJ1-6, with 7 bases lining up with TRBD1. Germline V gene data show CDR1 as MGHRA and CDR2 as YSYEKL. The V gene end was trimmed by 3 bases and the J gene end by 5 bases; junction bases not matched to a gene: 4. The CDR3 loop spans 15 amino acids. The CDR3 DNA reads TGCGCCAGCAGCCATGCCGGGACAGATAATTCACCCCTCCACTTT. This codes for CASSHAGTDNSPLHF.

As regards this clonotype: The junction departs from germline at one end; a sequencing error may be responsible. The CDR3, as DNA: TGTGCCAGCAGCGTAGCGGCCAGCGGGGGGTCCCAGGTCTTC. Amino acid sequence: CASSVAASGGSQVF. This chain links TRBV9 with TRBJ2-5, with 9 bases aligning to TRBD2. The germline V gene has CDR1 SGDLS and CDR2 YYNGEE. The CDR3 spans 14 residues.

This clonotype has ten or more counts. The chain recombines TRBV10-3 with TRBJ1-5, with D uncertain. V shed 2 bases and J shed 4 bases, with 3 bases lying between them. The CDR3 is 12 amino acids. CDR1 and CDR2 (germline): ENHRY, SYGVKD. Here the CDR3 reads CAISEGNQPQHF. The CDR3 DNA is TGTGCCATCAGTGAGGGAAATCAGCCCCAGCATTTT.

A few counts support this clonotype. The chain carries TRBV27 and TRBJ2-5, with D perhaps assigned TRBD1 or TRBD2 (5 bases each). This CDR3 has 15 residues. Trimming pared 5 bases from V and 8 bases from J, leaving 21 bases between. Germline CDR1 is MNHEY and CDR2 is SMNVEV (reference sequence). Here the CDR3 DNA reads TGTGCCAGCAGTCCCCTCGAAGGCTTGGGGGATACCCAGTACTTC. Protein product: CASSPLEGLGDTQYF.

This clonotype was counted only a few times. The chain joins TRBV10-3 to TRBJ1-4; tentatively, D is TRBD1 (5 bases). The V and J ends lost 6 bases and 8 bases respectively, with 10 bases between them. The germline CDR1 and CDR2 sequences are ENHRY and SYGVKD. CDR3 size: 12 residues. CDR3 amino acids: CAISGADEKLFF. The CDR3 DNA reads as TGTGCCATCAGCGGGGCGGACGAAAAACTGTTTTTT.

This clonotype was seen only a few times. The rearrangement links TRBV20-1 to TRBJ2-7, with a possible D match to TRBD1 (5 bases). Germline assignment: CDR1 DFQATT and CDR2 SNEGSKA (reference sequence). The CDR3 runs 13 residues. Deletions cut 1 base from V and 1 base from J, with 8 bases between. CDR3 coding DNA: TGCAGTGCTAGAGTTGCAGGGTCCTACGAGCAGTACTTC. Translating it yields CSARVAGSYEQYF.

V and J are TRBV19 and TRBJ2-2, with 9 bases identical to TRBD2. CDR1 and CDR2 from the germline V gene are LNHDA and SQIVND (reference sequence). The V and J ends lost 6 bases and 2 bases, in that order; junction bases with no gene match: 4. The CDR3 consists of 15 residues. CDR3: CASSSGGTNTGELFF. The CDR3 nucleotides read TGTGCCAGTAGCAGCGGGGGGACCAACACCGGGGAGCTGTTTTTT.

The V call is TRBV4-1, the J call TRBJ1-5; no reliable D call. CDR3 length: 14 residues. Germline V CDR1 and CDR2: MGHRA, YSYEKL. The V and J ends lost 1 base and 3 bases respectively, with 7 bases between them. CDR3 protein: CASSQGGYNQPQHF. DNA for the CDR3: TGCGCCAGCAGCCAAGGCGGATACAATCAGCCCCAGCATTTT.

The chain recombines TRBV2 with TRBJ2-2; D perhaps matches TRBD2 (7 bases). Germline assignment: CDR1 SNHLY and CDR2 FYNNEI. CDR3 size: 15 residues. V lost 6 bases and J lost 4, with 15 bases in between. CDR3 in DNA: TGTGCCAGCAGCCCAACAGGGAGGGGCACCGGGGAGCTGTTTTTT. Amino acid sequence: CASSPTGRGTGELFF.

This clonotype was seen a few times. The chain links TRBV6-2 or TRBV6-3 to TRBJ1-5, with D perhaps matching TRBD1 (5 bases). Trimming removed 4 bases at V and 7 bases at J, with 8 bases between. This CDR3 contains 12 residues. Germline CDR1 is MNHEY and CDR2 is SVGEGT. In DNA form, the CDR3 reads TGTGCCAGCAGTTCTCGGGGCCAGCCCCAGCATTTT. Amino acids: CASSSRGQPQHF.

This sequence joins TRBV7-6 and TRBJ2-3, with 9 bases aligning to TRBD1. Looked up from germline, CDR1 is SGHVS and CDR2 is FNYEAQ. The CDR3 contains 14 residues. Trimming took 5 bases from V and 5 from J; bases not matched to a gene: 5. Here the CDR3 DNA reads TGTGCCAGCAGCCGGACAGGGGTCGAAGATACGCAGTATTTT. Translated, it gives CASSRTGVEDTQYF.